The 18 T cell receptor beta chains in this list originate from one sample, sequenced in a study of cytomegalovirus exposure and HLA in healthy donors. Primers included in the PCR were 60 Vbeta and 13 Jbeta primers. The repertoire was sequenced with immunoSEQ multiplex PCR; TCRdb's copy has only in-frame clones and lacks some. The data contain 180,000 or so clones, roughly 75% of them singletons. The specimen sequenced was PBMCs. All receptors derive from a woman aged 25 to 39 in good health and CMV-seronegative.

The chain links TRBV7-9 to TRBJ1-1; D remains ambiguous. The length of the CDR3 is 11 residues. The germline gives CDR1 SEHNR, CDR2 FQNEAQ (reference sequence). V was cut by 4 bases and J by 8 bases, with 8 bases left in between. The CDR3 DNA is TGTGCCAGCAGCTCGGGATTGGAAGCTTTCTTT. It encodes CASSSGLEAFF.

The J gene is TRBJ1-1, the V gene TRBV7-2; perhaps TRBD1 as D (5 bases). CDR1 is SGHTA, CDR2 FQGNSA, per germline. There are 18 residues in the CDR3. Trimming removed 7 bases from V and 0 bases from J, with 24 bases in between. The CDR3: CASTTWEGRGKMNTEAFF. CDR3 nucleotides: TGTGCCAGCACCACTTGGGAGGGGCGCGGGAAAATGAACACTGAAGCTTTCTTT.

This clone was recorded once. The V and J genes are TRBV6-1 and TRBJ1-5; D is unclear. The CDR3 has 18 residues. The germline V and J ends were trimmed by 2 bases and 6 bases, with 23 bases remaining between them. CDR1 is MNHNS, CDR2 SASEGT, per germline. The CDR3 here is CASSEFGVGAWESQPQHF. Here the CDR3 DNA reads TGTGCCAGCAGTGAATTTGGGGTGGGTGCCTGGGAGAGTCAGCCCCAGCATTTT.

In this sample, this clone turned up once. At one end the junction does not follow the germline gene, possibly because of a read error. The rearrangement links TRBV7-7 to TRBJ2-3; D might be TRBD2 (5 bases). The germline gives CDR1 SSHAT, CDR2 FNYEAQ (reference sequence). This CDR3 is 14 amino acids long. The CDR3 nucleotides are TGTGCTAGCAGCTTACGTCCCTCGGGGGATACGCAGTATTTT. Protein: CASSLRPSGDTQYF.

This clone was detected once. The genes are TRBV5-6 and TRBJ1-4; D may be TRBD1 (5 bases). Looked up from germline, CDR1 is SGHDT and CDR2 is YYEEEE. V gave up 6 bases and J gave up 0 bases, with 18 bases separating them. The CDR3 runs 17 residues. CDR3 coding DNA: TGTGCCAGCACCGTACGGGCAGGGCGCGCAACTAATGAAAAACTGTTTTTT. Translated, it gives CASTVRAGRATNEKLFF.

The rearrangement joins TRBV6-1 to TRBJ2-1, with a possible D match to TRBD1 (5 bases). This CDR3 contains 16 residues. Trimming cost V 2 bases and J 5 bases, with 16 bases left between them. CDR1 is MNHNS and CDR2 is SASEGT in the germline V gene. The CDR3 here is CASSEIRGSGNNEQFF. The CDR3 coding sequence is TGTGCCAGCAGTGAAATAAGGGGCAGTGGGAACAATGAGCAGTTCTTC.

In DNA, the CDR3 is TGCAGCTTCAACAGGGGGCCGTATGAAAAACTGTTTTTT. Its protein is CSFNRGPYEKLFF. This rearrangement joins TRBV29-1 to TRBJ1-4; 9 positions agree with TRBD1. The CDR3 contains 13 residues. The V gene's germline CDR1 is SQVTM and CDR2 ANQGSEA. J was trimmed by 6 bases and V by 8 bases; bases with no gene match: 7. Using reference TRBV29-1 and TRBJ1-4 for the parts outside the CDR3, the full variable domain is SAVISQKPSRDICQRGTSLTIQCQVDSQVTMMFWYRQQPGQSLTLIATANQGSEATYESGFVIDKFPISRPNLTFSTLTVSNMSPEDSSIYLCSFNRGPYEKLFFGSGTQLSVL.

The chain employs TRBV2 and TRBJ2-7; the match to TRBD1 covers 8 bases. The J segment lost 2 bases and the V segment lost 7 bases, leaving 7 bases of the junction unmatched. The CDR3 totals 14 residues. The V gene's germline CDR1 is SNHLY and CDR2 FYNNEI. The CDR3 region is CASTGQVVPYEQYF. DNA for the CDR3: TGTGCCAGCACGGGACAGGTTGTTCCCTACGAGCAGTACTTC.

The gene calls are TRBV6-1 and TRBJ1-2, with a weak D call TRBD1 (5 bases). CDR3 length equals 13 residues. Germline loops: CDR1 MNHNS, CDR2 SASEGT. The V end lost 8 bases, the J end lost 3 bases, and 13 bases lay between the germline ends. The CDR3 DNA reads as TGTGCCAGCGTCATGGGGCCTTACTATGGCTACACCTTC. Amino acids: CASVMGPYYGYTF.

This clone was observed a handful of times. The genes are TRBV13 and TRBJ1-4; TRBD1 matches 7 bases. The CDR3 covers 17 residues. Germline V gene lookup returns CDR1 PRHDT and CDR2 FYEKMQ (reference sequence). J gave up 0 bases and V 4 bases, and 8 bases lay outside the gene matches. This chain's CDR3 is CASSSSTGRPTNEKLFF. For the CDR3, the DNA is TGTGCCAGCAGCTCCTCGACAGGGAGGCCAACTAATGAAAAACTGTTTTTT.

The rearrangement uses TRBV6-5 and TRBJ1-1; D unresolved. Germline V gene lookup returns CDR1 MNHEY and CDR2 SVGAGI. This CDR3 is built from 14 residues. Trimming took off 0 bases at V and 5 bases at J, with 10 bases between the two ends. The CDR3 region is CASSYSEGRTEAFF. The CDR3 bases are TGTGCCAGCAGTTACTCGGAGGGAAGGACTGAAGCTTTCTTT.

This chain joins TRBV6-5 and TRBJ2-1, with TRBD1 matching over 7 bases. CDR1 is MNHEY and CDR2 is SVGAGI in the germline V gene. This CDR3 comprises 15 residues. V lost 5 bases and J lost 6; bases outside the gene matches: 10. CDR3 bases: TGTGCCAGCAGTCAACCAGGGGGACAGAGCAATGAGCAGTTCTTC. Its translation is CASSQPGGQSNEQFF.

The chain has TRBV2 and TRBJ2-2; weak D call: TRBD1 (6 bases). Germline assignment: CDR1 SNHLY and CDR2 FYNNEI. With 0 bases removed from V and 7 bases from J, the gap between germline ends came to 12 bases. The CDR3 contains 15 residues. Here the CDR3 DNA reads TGTGCCAGCAGTGAAGCACCTTCAGGGGTCGGGGAGCTGTTTTTT. This codes for CASSEAPSGVGELFF.

There are a few counts of this clone. The chain recombines TRBV28 with TRBJ2-7; D perhaps matches TRBD1 (5 bases). CDR3 size: 14 residues. Trimming cost V 8 bases and J 0 bases, with 14 bases left between them. The germline CDR1 and CDR2 sequences are MDHEN and SYDVKM. The CDR3 here is CASLGAGSSYEQYF. DNA of the CDR3: TGTGCCAGCCTAGGGGCAGGAAGCTCCTACGAGCAGTACTTC.

The chain combines TRBV5-1 with TRBJ2-1; 7 bases fit TRBD1. The CDR3 has 16 residues. Germline trimming cut 0 bases from V and 7 bases from J; bases unmatched to any gene: 10. Germline CDR1 SGHRS, CDR2 YFSETQ. The CDR3 protein is CASSLESGGRVNEQFF. The CDR3 nucleotides read TGCGCCAGCAGCTTGGAATCAGGGGGTCGAGTAAATGAGCAGTTCTTC.

The chain uses TRBV5-4 and TRBJ1-5; 10 bases map to TRBD1. The germline V gene has CDR1 SGHNT and CDR2 YYREEE (reference sequence). With 4 bases clipped from V and 1 base from J, the junction kept 14 bases outside the gene matches. This CDR3 contains 19 residues. The CDR3 loop reads CASSPDPTGGFGSNQPQHF. CDR3 in DNA: TGTGCCAGCAGCCCGGATCCGACAGGGGGCTTCGGCAGCAATCAGCCCCAGCATTTT.

This chain uses TRBV5-4 with TRBJ1-1; 7 nucleotides align to TRBD1. Losses at the gene ends were 4 bases for V and 4 bases for J; bases not matched to a gene: 4. The CDR3 runs to 13 residues. Germline V gives CDR1 SGHNT, CDR2 YYREEE (reference sequence). CDR3 protein: CASSVDRVTEAFF. The CDR3 DNA is TGTGCCAGCAGCGTAGACAGGGTCACTGAAGCTTTCTTT.

DNA for the CDR3: TGTGCCAGCAGCCCCCGGGGTAGCGGGGAGACCCAGTACTTC. This sequence encodes CASSPRGSGETQYF. The J gene is TRBJ2-5, the V gene TRBV7-9, with TRBD2 matching over 7 bases. CDR1 is SEHNR and CDR2 is FQNEAQ in the germline V gene (reference sequence). The CDR3 totals 14 residues. V lost 5 bases to trimming and J lost 5 bases; unmatched junction nucleotides: 8.